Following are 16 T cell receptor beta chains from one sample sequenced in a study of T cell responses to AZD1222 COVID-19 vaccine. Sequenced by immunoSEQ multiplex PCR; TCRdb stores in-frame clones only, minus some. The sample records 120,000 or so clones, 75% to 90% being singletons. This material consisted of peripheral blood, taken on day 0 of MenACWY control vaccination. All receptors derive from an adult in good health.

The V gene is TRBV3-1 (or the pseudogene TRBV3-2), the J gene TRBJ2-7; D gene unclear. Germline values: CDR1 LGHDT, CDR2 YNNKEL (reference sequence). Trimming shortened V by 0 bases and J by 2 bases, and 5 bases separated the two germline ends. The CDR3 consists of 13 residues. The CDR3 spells CASSQESTYEQYF. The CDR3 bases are TGTGCCAGCAGCCAAGAGTCCACCTACGAGCAGTACTTC.

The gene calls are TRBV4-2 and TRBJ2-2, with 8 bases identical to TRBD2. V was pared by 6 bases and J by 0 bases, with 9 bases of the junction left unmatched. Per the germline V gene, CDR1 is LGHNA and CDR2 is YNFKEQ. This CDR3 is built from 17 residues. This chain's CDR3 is CASRRILAGPNTGELFF. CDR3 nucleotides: TGTGCCAGCAGAAGGATCCTAGCGGGCCCGAACACCGGGGAGCTGTTTTTT.

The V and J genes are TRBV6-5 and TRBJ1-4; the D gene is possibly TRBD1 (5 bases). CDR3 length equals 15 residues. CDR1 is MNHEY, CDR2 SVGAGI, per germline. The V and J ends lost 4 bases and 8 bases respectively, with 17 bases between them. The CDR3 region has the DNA TGTGCCAGCAGTTTACGGGGGAGGGCGAACGAAAAACTGTTTTTT. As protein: CASSLRGRANEKLFF.

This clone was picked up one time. CDR3 loop: CASSLGSVNYEQYF. As DNA, the CDR3 is TGCGCCAGCAGCTTGGGATCCGTCAACTACGAGCAGTACTTC. The chain combines TRBV5-1 with TRBJ2-7; D gene ambiguous. This CDR3 has 14 residues. V gave up 0 bases and J gave up 3 bases, with 10 bases separating them. In germline, CDR1 is SGHRS, CDR2 YFSETQ.

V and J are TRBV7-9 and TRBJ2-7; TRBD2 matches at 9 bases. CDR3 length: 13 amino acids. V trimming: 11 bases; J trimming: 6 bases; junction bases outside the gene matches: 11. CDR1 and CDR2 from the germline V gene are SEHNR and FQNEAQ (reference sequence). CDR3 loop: CALEDSGSSEQYF. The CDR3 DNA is TGTGCCCTCGAGGATAGCGGGAGTTCCGAGCAGTACTTC.

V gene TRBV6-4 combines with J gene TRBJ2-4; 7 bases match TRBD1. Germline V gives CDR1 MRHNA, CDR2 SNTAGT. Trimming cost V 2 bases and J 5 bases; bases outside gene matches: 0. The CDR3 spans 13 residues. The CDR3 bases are TGTGCCAGCAGTGACGGGACAGAAAACATTCAGTACTTC. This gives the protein CASSDGTENIQYF.

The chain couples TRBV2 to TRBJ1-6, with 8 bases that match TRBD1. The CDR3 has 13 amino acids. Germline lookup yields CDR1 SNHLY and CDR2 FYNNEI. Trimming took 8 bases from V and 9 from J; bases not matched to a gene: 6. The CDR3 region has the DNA TGTGCCAGCCAACAGGGGGTATCTTCACCCCTCCACTTT. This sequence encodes CASQQGVSSPLHF.

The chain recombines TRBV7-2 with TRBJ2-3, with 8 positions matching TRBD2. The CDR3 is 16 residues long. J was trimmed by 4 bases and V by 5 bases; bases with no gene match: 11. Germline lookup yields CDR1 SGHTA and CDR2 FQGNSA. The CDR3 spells CASSPIPAGVSDTQYF. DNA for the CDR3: TGTGCCAGCAGCCCTATTCCAGCGGGAGTCTCAGATACGCAGTATTTT.

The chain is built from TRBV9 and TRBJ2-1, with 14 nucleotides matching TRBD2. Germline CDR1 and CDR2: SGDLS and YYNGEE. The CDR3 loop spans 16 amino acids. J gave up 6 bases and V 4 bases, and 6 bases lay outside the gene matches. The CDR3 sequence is CASSPRLAGGPNEQFF. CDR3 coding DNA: TGTGCCAGCAGCCCTAGACTAGCGGGAGGGCCCAATGAGCAGTTCTTC. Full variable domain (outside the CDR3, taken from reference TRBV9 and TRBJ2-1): DSGVTQTPKHLITATGQRVTLRCSPRSGDLSVYWYQQSLDQGLQFLIQYYNGEERAKGNILERFSAQQFPDLHSELNLSSLELGDSALYFCASSPRLAGGPNEQFFGPGTRLTVL.

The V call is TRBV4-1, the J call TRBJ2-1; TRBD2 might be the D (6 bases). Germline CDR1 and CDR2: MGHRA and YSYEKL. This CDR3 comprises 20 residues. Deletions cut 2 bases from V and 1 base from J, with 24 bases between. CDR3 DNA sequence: TGCGCCAGCAGCCAACCCCCAGGAGGATCGGGCGGGATATCCTACAATGAGCAGTTCTTC. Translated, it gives CASSQPPGGSGGISYNEQFF.

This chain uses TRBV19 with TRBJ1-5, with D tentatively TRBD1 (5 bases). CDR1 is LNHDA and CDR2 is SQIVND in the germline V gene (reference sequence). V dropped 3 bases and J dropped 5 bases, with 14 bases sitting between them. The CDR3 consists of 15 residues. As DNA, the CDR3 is TGTGCCAGTAGTATGGGGCAGGGCTTTCATCAGCCCCAGCATTTT. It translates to CASSMGQGFHQPQHF.

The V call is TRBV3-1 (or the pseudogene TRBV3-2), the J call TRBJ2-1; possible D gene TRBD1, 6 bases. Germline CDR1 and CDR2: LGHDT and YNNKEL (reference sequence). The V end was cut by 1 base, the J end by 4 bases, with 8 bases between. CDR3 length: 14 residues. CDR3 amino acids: CASSQGTDYNEQFF. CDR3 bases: TGTGCCAGCAGCCAAGGGACAGATTACAATGAGCAGTTCTTC.

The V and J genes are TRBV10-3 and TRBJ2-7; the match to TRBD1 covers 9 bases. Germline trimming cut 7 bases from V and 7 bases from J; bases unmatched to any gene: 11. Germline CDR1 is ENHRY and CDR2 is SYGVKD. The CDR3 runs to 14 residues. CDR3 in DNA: TGTGCCATCAAGACGGACAGGGGCAACCGGGAGCAGTACTTC. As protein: CAIKTDRGNREQYF.

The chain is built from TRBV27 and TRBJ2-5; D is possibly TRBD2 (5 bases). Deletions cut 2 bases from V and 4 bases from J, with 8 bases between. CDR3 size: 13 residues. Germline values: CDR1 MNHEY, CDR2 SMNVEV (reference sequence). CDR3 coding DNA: TGTGCCAGCAGTTTACTAGAGGGAGAGACCCAGTACTTC. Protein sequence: CASSLLEGETQYF.

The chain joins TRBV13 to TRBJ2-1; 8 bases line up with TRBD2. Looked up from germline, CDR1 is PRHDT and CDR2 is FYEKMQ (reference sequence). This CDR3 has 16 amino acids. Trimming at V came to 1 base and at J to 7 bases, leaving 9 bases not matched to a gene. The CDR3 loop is CASSLAGGPLRNEQFF. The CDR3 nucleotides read TGTGCCAGCAGCTTAGCGGGAGGGCCCTTGAGAAATGAGCAGTTCTTC.

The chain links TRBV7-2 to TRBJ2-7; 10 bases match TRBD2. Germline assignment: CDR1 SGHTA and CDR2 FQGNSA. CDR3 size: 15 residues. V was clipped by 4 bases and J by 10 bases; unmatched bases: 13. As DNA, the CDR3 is TGTGCCAGCAGCTCCTCACTAGCGGGATCCTGGCACCAGTACTTC. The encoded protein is CASSSSLAGSWHQYF.